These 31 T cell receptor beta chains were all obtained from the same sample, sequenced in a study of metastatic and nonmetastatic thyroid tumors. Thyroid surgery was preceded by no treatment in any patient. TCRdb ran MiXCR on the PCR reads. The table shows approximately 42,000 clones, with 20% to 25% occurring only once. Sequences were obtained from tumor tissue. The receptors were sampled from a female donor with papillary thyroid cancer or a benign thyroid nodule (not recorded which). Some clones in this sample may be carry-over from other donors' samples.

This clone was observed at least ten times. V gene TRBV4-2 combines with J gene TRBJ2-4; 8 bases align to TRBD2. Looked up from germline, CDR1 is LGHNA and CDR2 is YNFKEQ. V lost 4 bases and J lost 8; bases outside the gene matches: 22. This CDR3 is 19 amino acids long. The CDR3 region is CASSPRRVAGGTWTDIQYF. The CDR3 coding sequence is TGTGCCAGCAGCCCCCGGCGGGTGGCGGGAGGTACGTGGACTGACATTCAGTACTTC.

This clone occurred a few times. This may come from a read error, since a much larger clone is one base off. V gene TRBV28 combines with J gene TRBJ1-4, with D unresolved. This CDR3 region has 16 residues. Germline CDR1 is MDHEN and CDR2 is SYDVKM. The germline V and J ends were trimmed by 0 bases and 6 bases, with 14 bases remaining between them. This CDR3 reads CASSLWFRKTDEKLFF. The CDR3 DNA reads TGTGCCAGCAGTTTATGGTTCAGGAAGACGGATGAAAAACTGTTTTTT.

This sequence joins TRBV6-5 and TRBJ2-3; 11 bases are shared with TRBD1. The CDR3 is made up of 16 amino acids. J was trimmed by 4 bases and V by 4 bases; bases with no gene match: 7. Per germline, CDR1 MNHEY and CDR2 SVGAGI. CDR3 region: CASSLYPGQGADTQYF. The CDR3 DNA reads TGTGCCAGCAGTTTATATCCGGGACAGGGGGCAGATACGCAGTATTTT.

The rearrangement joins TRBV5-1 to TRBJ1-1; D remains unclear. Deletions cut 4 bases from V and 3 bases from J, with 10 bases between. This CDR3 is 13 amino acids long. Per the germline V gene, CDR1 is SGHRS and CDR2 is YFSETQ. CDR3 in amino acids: CASSPLLDTEAFF. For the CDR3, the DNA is TGCGCCAGCAGCCCCCTCCTGGACACTGAAGCTTTCTTT.

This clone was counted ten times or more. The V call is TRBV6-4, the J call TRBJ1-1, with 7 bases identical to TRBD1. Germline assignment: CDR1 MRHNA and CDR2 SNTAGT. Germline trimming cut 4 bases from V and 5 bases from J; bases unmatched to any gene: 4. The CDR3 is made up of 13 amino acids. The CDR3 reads CASSAFRGTEAFF. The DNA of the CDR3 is TGTGCCAGCAGTGCGTTCAGGGGGACTGAAGCTTTCTTT.

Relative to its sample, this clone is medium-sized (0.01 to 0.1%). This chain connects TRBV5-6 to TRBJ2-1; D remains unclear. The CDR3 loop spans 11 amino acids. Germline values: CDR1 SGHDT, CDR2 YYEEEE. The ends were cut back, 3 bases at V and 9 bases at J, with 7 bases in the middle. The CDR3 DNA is TGTGCCAGCAGCTACAGCGTTGAGCAGTTCTTC. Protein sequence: CASSYSVEQFF. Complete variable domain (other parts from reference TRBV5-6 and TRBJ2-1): DAGVTQSPTHLIKTRGQQVTLRCSPKSGHDTVSWYQQALGQGPQFIFQYYEEEERQRGNFPDRFSGHQFPNYSSELNVNALLLGDSALYLCASSYSVEQFFGPGTRLTVL.

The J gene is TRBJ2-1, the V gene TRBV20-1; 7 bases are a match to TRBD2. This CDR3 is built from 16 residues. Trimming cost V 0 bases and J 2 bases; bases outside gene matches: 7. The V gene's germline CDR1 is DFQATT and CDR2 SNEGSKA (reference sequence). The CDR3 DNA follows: TGCAGTGCTAGAGATCGGGGGGAGCGACCCTACAATGAGCAGTTCTTC. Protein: CSARDRGERPYNEQFF.

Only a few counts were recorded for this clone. DNA for the CDR3: TGCGCCAGCAGCCTGGCAGGGCTAGCGGGAGTCGATGAGCAGTTCTTC. It encodes CASSLAGLAGVDEQFF. The chain employs TRBV5-1 and TRBJ2-1; the match to TRBD2 covers 10 bases. The CDR3 is made up of 16 amino acids. CDR1 is SGHRS, CDR2 YFSETQ, per germline. The junction had 12 bases not matched to a gene; V was cut back by 4 bases and J by 8 bases.

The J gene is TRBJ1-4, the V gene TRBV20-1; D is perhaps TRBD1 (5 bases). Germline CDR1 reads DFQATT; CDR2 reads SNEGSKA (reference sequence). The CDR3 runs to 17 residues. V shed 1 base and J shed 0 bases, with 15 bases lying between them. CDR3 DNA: TGCAGTGCTAGAGGAAGGGGCAGAGTTGCAACTAATGAAAAACTGTTTTTT. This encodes CSARGRGRVATNEKLFF.

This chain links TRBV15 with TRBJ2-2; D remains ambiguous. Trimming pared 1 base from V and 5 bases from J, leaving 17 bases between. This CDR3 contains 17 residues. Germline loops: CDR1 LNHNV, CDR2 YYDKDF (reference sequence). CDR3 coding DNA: TGTGCCACCAGCAGAGCGGCGGCAGCTCTGAATACCGGGGAGCTGTTTTTT. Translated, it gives CATSRAAAALNTGELFF.

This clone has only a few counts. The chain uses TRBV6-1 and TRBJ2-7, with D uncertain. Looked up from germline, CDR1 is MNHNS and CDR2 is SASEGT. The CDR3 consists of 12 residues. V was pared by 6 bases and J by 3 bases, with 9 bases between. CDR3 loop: CASRGTGYEQYF. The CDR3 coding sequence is TGTGCCAGCAGAGGAACGGGCTACGAGCAGTACTTC.

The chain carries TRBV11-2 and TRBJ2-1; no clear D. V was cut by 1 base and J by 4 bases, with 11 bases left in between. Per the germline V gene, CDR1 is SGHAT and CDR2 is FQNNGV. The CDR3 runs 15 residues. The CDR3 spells CASSLGGTIYNEQFF. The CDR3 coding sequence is TGTGCCAGCAGCTTAGGGGGAACTATATACAATGAGCAGTTCTTC. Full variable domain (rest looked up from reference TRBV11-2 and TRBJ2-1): EAGVAQSPRYKIIEKRQSVAFWCNPISGHATLYWYQQILGQGPKLLIQFQNNGVVDDSQLPKDRFSAERLKGVDSTLKIQPAKLEDSAVYLCASSLGGTIYNEQFFGPGTRLTVL.

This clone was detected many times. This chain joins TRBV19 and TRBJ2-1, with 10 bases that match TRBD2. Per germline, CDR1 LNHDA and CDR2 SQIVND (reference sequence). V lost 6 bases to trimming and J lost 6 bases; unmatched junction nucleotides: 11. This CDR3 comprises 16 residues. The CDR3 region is CASSKHSAGGANEQFF. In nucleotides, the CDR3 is TGTGCCAGTAGCAAGCACTCAGCGGGAGGGGCCAATGAGCAGTTCTTC.

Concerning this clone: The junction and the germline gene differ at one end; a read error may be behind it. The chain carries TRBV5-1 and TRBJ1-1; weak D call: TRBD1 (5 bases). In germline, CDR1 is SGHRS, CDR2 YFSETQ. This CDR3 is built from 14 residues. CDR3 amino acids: CASSTSGEWTGAFF. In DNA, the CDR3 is TGCGCCAGCAGCACCTCGGGGGAGTGGACTGGAGCTTTCTTT.

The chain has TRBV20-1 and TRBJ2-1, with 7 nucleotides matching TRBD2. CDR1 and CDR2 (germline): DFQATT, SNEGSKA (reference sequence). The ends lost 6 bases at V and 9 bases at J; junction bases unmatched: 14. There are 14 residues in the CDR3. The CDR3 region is CSAASGTTGSEQFF. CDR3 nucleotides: TGCAGTGCCGCTTCCGGGACTACCGGTAGTGAGCAGTTCTTC.

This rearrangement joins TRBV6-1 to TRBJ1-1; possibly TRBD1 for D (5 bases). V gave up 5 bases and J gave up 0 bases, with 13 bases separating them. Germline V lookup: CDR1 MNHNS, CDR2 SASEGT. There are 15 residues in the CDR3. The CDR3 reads CASSLNGGMNTEAFF. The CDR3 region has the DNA TGTGCCAGCAGTCTAAATGGGGGGATGAACACTGAAGCTTTCTTT.

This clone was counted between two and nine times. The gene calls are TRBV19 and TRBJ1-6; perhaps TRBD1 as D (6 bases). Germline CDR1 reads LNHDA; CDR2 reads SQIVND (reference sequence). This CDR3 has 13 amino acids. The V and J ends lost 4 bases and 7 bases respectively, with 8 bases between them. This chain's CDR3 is CASSSTGNSPLHF. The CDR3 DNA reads TGTGCCAGTAGTAGCACAGGGAATTCACCCCTCCACTTT.

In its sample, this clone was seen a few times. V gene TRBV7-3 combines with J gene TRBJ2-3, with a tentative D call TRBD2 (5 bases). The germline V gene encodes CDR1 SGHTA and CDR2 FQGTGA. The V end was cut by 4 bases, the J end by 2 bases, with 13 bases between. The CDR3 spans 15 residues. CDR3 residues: CASSSSGETTDTQYF. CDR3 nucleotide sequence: TGTGCCAGCAGCTCCAGCGGTGAGACCACAGATACGCAGTATTTT.

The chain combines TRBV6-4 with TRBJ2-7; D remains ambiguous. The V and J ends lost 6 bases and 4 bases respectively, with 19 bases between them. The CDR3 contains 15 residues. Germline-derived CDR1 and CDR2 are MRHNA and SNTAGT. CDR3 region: CASRLTPPKPYEQYF. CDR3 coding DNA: TGTGCCAGCAGGCTGACTCCCCCCAAGCCTTACGAGCAGTACTTC.

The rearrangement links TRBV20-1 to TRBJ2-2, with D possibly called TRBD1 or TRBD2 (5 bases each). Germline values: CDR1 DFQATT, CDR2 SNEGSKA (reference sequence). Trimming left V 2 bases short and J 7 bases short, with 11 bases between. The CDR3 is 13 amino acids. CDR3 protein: CSARPTGHGELFF. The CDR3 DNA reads TGCAGTGCTAGACCTACGGGGCACGGGGAGCTGTTTTTT.

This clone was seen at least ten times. The CDR3 bases are TGTGCCAGCAGCCCAGAGACAGGGAATGAAAAACTGTTTTTT. Amino acids: CASSPETGNEKLFF. The chain carries TRBV7-2 and TRBJ1-4, with 7 bases matching TRBD1. V shed 5 bases, J shed 5 bases, and the junction held 5 bases outside the gene matches. This CDR3 spans 14 amino acids. The V gene's germline CDR1 is SGHTA and CDR2 FQGNSA.

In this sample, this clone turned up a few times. CDR3 amino acids: CASSQVESGELFF. For the CDR3, the DNA is TGTGCCAGCAGCCAAGTGGAATCCGGGGAGCTGTTTTTT. The chain carries TRBV3-1 and TRBJ2-2; D not certain. V lost 1 base to trimming and J lost 6 bases, with 6 bases between them. This CDR3 has 13 amino acids. From germline, CDR1 is LGHDT and CDR2 YNNKEL (reference sequence). The variable domain in full, with the rest retrieved from reference TRBV3-1 and TRBJ2-2, is DTAVSQTPKYLVTQMGNDKSIKCEQNLGHDTMYWYKQDSKKFLKIMFSYNNKELIINETVPNRFSPKSPDKAHLNLHINSLELGDSAVYFCASSQVESGELFFGEGSRLTVL.

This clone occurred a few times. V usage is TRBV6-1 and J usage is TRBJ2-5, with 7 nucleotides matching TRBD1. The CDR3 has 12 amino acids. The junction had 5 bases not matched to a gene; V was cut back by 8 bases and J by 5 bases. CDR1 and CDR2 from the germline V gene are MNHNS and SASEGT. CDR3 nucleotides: TGTGCCAGCGGGGGCAGGGGGGAGACCCAGTACTTC. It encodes CASGGRGETQYF.

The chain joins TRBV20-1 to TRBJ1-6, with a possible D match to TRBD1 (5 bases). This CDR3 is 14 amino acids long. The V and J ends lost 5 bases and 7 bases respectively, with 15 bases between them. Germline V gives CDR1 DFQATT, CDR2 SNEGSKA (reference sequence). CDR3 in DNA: TGCAGTGCTCCGAAAGGGACGGGCAATTCACCCCTCCACTTT. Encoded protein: CSAPKGTGNSPLHF.

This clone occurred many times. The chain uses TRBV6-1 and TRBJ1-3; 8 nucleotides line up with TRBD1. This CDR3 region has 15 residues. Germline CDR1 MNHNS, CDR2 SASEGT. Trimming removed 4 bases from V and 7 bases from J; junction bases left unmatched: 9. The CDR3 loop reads CASSVLGQGGNTIYF. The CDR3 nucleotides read TGTGCCAGCAGTGTCCTAGGACAGGGTGGGAACACCATATATTTT.

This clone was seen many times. CDR3: CASSLRSPLAGVYNEQFF. In DNA form, the CDR3 reads TGTGCCAGCAGCTTAAGGTCCCCACTAGCGGGAGTCTACAATGAGCAGTTCTTC. V and J are TRBV7-3 and TRBJ2-1, with 11 nucleotides matching TRBD2. V was pared by 1 base and J by 3 bases, with 8 bases of the junction left unmatched. The CDR3 has 18 residues. The germline V gene encodes CDR1 SGHTA and CDR2 FQGTGA. The complete variable domain, with remaining parts taken from reference TRBV7-3 and TRBJ2-1, reads GAGVSQTPSNKVTEKGKYVELRCDPISGHTALYWYRQSLGQGPEFLIYFQGTGAADDSGLPNDRFFAVRPEGSVSTLKIQRTERGDSAVYLCASSLRSPLAGVYNEQFFGPGTRLTVL.

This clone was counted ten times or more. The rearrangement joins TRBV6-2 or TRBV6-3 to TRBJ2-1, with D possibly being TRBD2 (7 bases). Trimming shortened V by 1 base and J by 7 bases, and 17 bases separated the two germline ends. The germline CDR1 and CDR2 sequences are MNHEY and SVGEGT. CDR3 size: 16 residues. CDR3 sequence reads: CASSYYGAGAANEQFF. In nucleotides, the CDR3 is TGTGCCAGCAGTTACTACGGGGCGGGGGCCGCGAATGAGCAGTTCTTC.

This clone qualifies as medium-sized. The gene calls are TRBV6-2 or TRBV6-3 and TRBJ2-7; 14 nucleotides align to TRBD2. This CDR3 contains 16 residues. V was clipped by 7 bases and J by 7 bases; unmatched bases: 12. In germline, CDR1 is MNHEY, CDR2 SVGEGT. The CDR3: CASTRTSGGTLREQYF. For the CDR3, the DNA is TGTGCCAGCACCCGGACTAGCGGGGGGACTCTACGAGAGCAGTACTTC.

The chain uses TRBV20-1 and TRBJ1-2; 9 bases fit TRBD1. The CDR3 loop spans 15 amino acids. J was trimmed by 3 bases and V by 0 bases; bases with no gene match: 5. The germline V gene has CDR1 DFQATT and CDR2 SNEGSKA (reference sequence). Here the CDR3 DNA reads TGCAGTGCTAGAGATTGGACAGGGGAACACTATGGCTACACCTTC. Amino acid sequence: CSARDWTGEHYGYTF.

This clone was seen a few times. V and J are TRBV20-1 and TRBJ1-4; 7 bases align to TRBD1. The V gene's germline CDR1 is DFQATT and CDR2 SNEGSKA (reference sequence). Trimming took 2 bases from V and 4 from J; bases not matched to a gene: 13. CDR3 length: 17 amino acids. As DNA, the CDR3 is TGCAGTGCTAGATCACCGGGACAGCTTCTAAGTAATGAAAAACTGTTTTTT. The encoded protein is CSARSPGQLLSNEKLFF.

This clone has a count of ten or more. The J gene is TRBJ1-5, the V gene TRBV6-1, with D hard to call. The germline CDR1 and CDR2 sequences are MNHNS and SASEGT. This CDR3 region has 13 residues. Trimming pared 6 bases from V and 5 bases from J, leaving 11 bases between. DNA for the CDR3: TGTGCCAGCAGGATAAGTGGATATCAGCCCCAGCATTTT. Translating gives CASRISGYQPQHF.